Following are 21 T cell receptor beta chains from one sample sequenced in a study of long-term antiretroviral therapy in people with HIV. Sequencing relied on immunoSEQ assay v3.0, run at survey level. Some clones are missing from TCRdb's copy, which holds only in-frame ones; the method was immunoSEQ multiplex PCR. The sample lists approximately 24,000 clones, approximately 86% occurring once. The starting material was unsorted PBMCs, obtained 1.8 years before starting antiretroviral therapy. The receptors were gathered from a man over 45 with HIV.

The chain couples TRBV30 to TRBJ2-5; no definite D call. V was clipped by 0 bases and J by 4 bases, with 3 bases between them. Germline CDR1 reads GTSNPN; CDR2 reads SVGIG (reference sequence). The CDR3 is 11 amino acids. CDR3 sequence (DNA): TGTGCCTGGAGTGTCCGAGAGACCCAGTACTTC. Encoded protein: CAWSVRETQYF. Complete variable domain (other parts from reference TRBV30 and TRBJ2-5): SQTIHQWPATLVQPVGSPLSLECTVEGTSNPNLYWYRQAAGRGLQLLFYSVGIGQISSEVPQNLSASRPQDRQFILSSKKLLLSDSGFYLCAWSVRETQYFGPGTRLLVL.

This clone was counted only a few times. The chain has TRBV6-6 and TRBJ2-7; D uncertain. Germline V lookup: CDR1 MNHNY, CDR2 SVGAGI (reference sequence). This CDR3 comprises 12 residues. V lost 4 bases and J 5 bases, leaving 9 bases between the germline ends. CDR3 DNA sequence: TGTGCCAGCAGTTCGTATGCCCACGAGCAGTACTTC. This gives the protein CASSSYAHEQYF.

The chain joins TRBV2 to TRBJ2-5, with D hard to call. There are 13 residues in the CDR3. Trimming shortened V by 3 bases and J by 1 base, and 6 bases separated the two germline ends. The germline V gene has CDR1 SNHLY and CDR2 FYNNEI. CDR3 region: CASSDGSQETQYF. The CDR3 bases are TGTGCCAGCAGTGATGGCAGCCAAGAGACCCAGTACTTC.

The chain links TRBV6-5 to TRBJ2-7; a weak D match, TRBD1 (5 bases). The CDR3 extends over 15 amino acids. CDR1 is MNHEY and CDR2 is SVGAGI in the germline V gene. V gave up 7 bases and J gave up 0 bases, with 16 bases separating them. Here the CDR3 DNA reads TGTGCCAGCACCACAAGGGGCAGGGTCTCCTACGAGCAGTACTTC. Its protein product is CASTTRGRVSYEQYF.

The gene calls are TRBV7-3 and TRBJ2-2; D uncertain. Germline CDR1 SGHTA, CDR2 FQGTGA. The CDR3 is 16 amino acids. V was shortened by 2 bases and J by 4 bases, with 14 bases between the two germline ends. CDR3 protein: CASSLVPELPTGELFF. In nucleotides, the CDR3 is TGTGCCAGCAGCTTAGTCCCAGAATTACCCACCGGGGAGCTGTTTTTT.

The chain is built from TRBV21-1 and TRBJ2-7; TRBD2 was called by the table and not checked on the DNA. TRBV21-1 is a documented pseudogene. CDR3 length: 21 residues. The CDR3 here is CASSTPDRGSFRAGGPYEQYF. CDR3 bases: TGTGCCAGCAGCACCCCGGACAGGGGGTCATTCCGGGCGGGAGGGCCCTACGAGCAGTACTTC.

The J gene is TRBJ1-6, the V gene TRBV18; D is perhaps TRBD1 (5 bases). The CDR3 extends over 18 amino acids. V lost 3 bases to trimming and J lost 1 base, with 16 bases between them. CDR1 and CDR2 (germline): KGHSH, LQKENI. The CDR3 region is CASSPSLGGGSYNSPLHF. For the CDR3, the DNA is TGTGCCAGCTCACCTTCGTTGGGGGGGGGATCCTATAATTCACCCCTCCACTTT.

This clone was observed a single time. V and J are TRBV6-5 and TRBJ2-7; D is unclear. The CDR3 contains 15 residues. V lost 2 bases, J lost 1 base, and 12 bases lay in between. Germline CDR1 reads MNHEY; CDR2 reads SVGAGI. The CDR3 loop is CASSYIPDKSYEQYF. In nucleotides, the CDR3 is TGTGCCAGCAGTTACATACCCGACAAGTCCTACGAGCAGTACTTC.

This chain links TRBV18 with TRBJ2-6; D not resolved. In germline, CDR1 is KGHSH, CDR2 LQKENI. Trimming cost V 3 bases and J 0 bases, with 6 bases left between them. The CDR3 length is 15 residues. The CDR3 protein is CASSPDGSGANVLTF. CDR3 sequence (DNA): TGTGCCAGCTCACCGGACGGCTCTGGGGCCAACGTCCTGACTTTC.

The V call is TRBV19, the J call TRBJ2-7; D is uncertain. The CDR3 runs to 14 residues. The V and J ends lost 3 bases and 1 base respectively, with 10 bases between them. In germline, CDR1 is LNHDA, CDR2 SQIVND (reference sequence). CDR3 nucleotides: TGTGCCAGTAGTATGGTAGGCAGGTCCTACGAGCAGTACTTC. As protein: CASSMVGRSYEQYF. Complete variable domain (other parts from reference TRBV19 and TRBJ2-7): DGGITQSPKYLFRKEGQNVTLSCEQNLNHDAMYWYRQDPGQGLRLIYYSQIVNDFQKGDIAEGYSVSREKKESFPLTVTSAQKNPTAFYLCASSMVGRSYEQYFGPGTRLTVT.

The chain has TRBV7-2 and TRBJ1-2; no definite D call. Germline CDR1 is SGHTA and CDR2 is FQGNSA. V was cut by 6 bases and J by 5 bases, with 7 bases left in between. The CDR3 is made up of 11 amino acids. The CDR3 region is CASRVWYGYTF. The CDR3 DNA reads TGTGCCAGCAGGGTGTGGTATGGCTACACCTTC.

J is TRBJ2-7 and V is TRBV9; TRBD1 is a possible D gene (6 bases). Trimming removed 2 bases from V and 1 base from J, with 10 bases in between. Germline CDR1 and CDR2: SGDLS and YYNGEE. This CDR3 region has 14 residues. The CDR3 sequence is CASSVTGNSYEQYF. The CDR3 bases are TGTGCCAGCAGCGTTACAGGGAATTCCTACGAGCAGTACTTC. Combining the CDR3 with reference TRBV9 and TRBJ2-7 gives the whole variable domain DSGVTQTPKHLITATGQRVTLRCSPRSGDLSVYWYQQSLDQGLQFLIQYYNGEERAKGNILERFSAQQFPDLHSELNLSSLELGDSALYFCASSVTGNSYEQYFGPGTRLTVT.

The sample holds a few counts of this clone. The rearrangement joins TRBV2 to TRBJ1-5; 8 bases are a match to TRBD1. Germline V gene sequence: CDR1 SNHLY, CDR2 FYNNEI. V shed 7 bases and J 0 bases; nucleotides not matched to a gene: 5. The CDR3 length is 15 residues. The CDR3 bases are TGTGCCAGCATGGAGCAGGGGGCTAGCAATCAGCCCCAGCATTTT. It translates to CASMEQGASNQPQHF.

The chain is built from TRBV18 and TRBJ2-3; D uncertain. V was trimmed by 2 bases and J by 3 bases, leaving 9 bases between them. The V gene's germline CDR1 is KGHSH and CDR2 LQKENI. There are 14 residues in the CDR3. CDR3 coding DNA: TGTGCCAGCTCACCAATTAGTAGGACAGATACGCAGTATTTT. It specifies CASSPISRTDTQYF.

Only one count was recorded for this clone. This chain joins TRBV28 and TRBJ2-1, with D maybe TRBD1 (6 bases). CDR3 length equals 12 residues. In germline, CDR1 is MDHEN, CDR2 SYDVKM. In DNA, the CDR3 is TGTGGCTCAGGGGTTTCCTACAATGAGCAGTTCTTC. Translation: CGSGVSYNEQFF.

The chain links TRBV9 to TRBJ2-3; D is undetermined. The length of the CDR3 is 14 residues. Germline CDR1 reads SGDLS; CDR2 reads YYNGEE. V was pared by 0 bases and J by 1 base, with 6 bases between. Here the CDR3 DNA reads TGTGCCAGCAGCGTAGCTTGGGGCACAGATACGCAGTATTTT. This gives the protein CASSVAWGTDTQYF.

This rearrangement joins TRBV28 to TRBJ2-2; 13 bases align to TRBD2. Germline CDR1 MDHEN, CDR2 SYDVKM. With 1 base clipped from V and 4 bases from J, the junction kept 3 bases outside the gene matches. The CDR3 spans 17 residues. CDR3 nucleotide sequence: TGTGCCAGCAGTTTATTAGGGACTAGCGGGGCCACCGGGGAGCTGTTTTTT. It yields the protein CASSLLGTSGATGELFF.

The V gene is TRBV2, the J gene TRBJ2-7, with 9 bases that match TRBD2. V gave up 6 bases and J gave up 3 bases; unmatched junction bases: 9. CDR1 SNHLY and CDR2 FYNNEI come from the germline V gene. The CDR3 is 15 residues long. The CDR3 DNA follows: TGTGCCAGCAGGGGGACTAGCTTAAAGGGCTACGAGCAGTACTTC. Encoded protein: CASRGTSLKGYEQYF.

V and J are TRBV7-9 and TRBJ2-7; the D gene is possibly TRBD2 (5 bases). CDR1 and CDR2 (germline): SEHNR, FQNEAQ (reference sequence). The CDR3 covers 13 residues. Deletions cut 1 base from V and 6 bases from J, with 10 bases between. CDR3 nucleotide sequence: TGTGCCAGCAGCTTAGGCCTCGGGGTCGAGCAGTACTTC. It yields the protein CASSLGLGVEQYF.

The rearrangement links TRBV15 to TRBJ2-7; D may be TRBD1 (6 bases). The length of the CDR3 is 14 residues. Trimming removed 1 base from V and 1 base from J, with 8 bases in between. Germline assignment: CDR1 LNHNV and CDR2 YYDKDF (reference sequence). In DNA, the CDR3 is TGTGCCACCAGCAGAGTGAGGGGGTCCTACGAGCAGTACTTC. It translates to CATSRVRGSYEQYF.

The genes are TRBV5-1 and TRBJ1-6, with D hard to call. In germline, CDR1 is SGHRS, CDR2 YFSETQ. Trimming took off 7 bases at V and 7 bases at J, with 15 bases between the two ends. The CDR3 is 14 amino acids. CDR3 nucleotide sequence: TGCGCCAGCGCCTACAGAAATCTCAATTCACCCCTCCACTTT. Translating gives CASAYRNLNSPLHF.